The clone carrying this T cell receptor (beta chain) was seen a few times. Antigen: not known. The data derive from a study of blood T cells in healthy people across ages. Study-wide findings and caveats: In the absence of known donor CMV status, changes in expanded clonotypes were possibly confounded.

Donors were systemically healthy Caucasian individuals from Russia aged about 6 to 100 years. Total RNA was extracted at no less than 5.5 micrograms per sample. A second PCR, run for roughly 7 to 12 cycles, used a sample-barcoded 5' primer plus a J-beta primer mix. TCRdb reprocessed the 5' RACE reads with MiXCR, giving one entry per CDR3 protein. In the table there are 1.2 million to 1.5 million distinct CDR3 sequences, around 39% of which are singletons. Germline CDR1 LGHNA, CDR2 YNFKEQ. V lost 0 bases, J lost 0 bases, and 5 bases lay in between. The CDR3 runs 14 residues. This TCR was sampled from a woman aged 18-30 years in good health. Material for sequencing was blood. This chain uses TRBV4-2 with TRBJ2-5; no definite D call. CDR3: CASSQERYQETQYF. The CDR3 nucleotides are TGTGCCAGCAGCCAAGAAAGGTACCAAGAGACCCAGTACTTC.